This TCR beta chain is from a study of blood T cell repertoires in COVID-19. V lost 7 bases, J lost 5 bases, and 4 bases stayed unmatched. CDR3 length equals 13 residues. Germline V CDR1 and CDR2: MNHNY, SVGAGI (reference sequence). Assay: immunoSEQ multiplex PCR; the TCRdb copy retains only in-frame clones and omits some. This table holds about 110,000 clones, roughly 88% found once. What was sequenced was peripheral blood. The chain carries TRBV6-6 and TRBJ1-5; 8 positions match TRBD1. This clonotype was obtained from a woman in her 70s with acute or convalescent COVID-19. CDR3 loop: CASTTGGHQPQHF. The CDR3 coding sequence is TGTGCCAGCACCACAGGGGGACATCAGCCCCAGCATTTT.